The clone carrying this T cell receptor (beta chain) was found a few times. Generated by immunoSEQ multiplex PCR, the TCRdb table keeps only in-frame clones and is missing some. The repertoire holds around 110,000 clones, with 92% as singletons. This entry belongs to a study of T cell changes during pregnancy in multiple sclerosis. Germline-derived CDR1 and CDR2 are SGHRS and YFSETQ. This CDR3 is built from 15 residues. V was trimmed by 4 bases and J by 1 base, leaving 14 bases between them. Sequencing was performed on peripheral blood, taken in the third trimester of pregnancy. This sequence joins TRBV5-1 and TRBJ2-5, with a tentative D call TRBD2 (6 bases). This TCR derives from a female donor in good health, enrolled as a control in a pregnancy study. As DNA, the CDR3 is TGCGCCAGCAGCGACAACGGGGGTTTCCAAGAGACCCAGTACTTC. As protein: CASSDNGGFQETQYF.